One and the same sample provided the 2 T cell receptor beta chains below, sequenced in a study of T cells after yellow fever vaccination. One entry per CDR3 protein, called by TCRdb with MiXCR from the 5' RACE reads. Of over 250,000 distinct CDR3 sequences in the sample, 4.1% were seen once. The sample in question was PBMCs, obtained 5 days after the yellow fever booster vaccination. These receptors all stem from a young man who received the YFV17D yellow fever vaccine.

This clonotype was seen more than once but under ten times. The rearrangement joins TRBV2 to TRBJ1-4; 7 positions agree with TRBD1. The V and J ends lost 6 bases and 3 bases, in that order; junction bases with no gene match: 4. Germline V gene lookup returns CDR1 SNHLY and CDR2 FYNNEI. The CDR3 runs to 14 residues. The CDR3 bases are TGTGCCAGCAGACAGGGGTTCGCTAATGAAAAACTGTTTTTT. Its protein is CASRQGFANEKLFF. The variable domain in full, completed from reference TRBV2 and TRBJ1-4, reads EPEVTQTPSHQVTQMGQEVILRCVPISNHLYFYWYRQILGQKVEFLVSFYNNEISEKSEIFDDQFSVERPDGSNFTLKIRSTKLEDSAMYFCASRQGFANEKLFFGSGTQLSVL.

This clonotype was seen more than once but under ten times. The CDR3: CASSKSRTGGHEQYF. The DNA of the CDR3 is TGTGCCAGCAGCAAATCGCGAACAGGGGGCCACGAGCAGTACTTC. This sequence joins TRBV21-1 and TRBJ2-7; the table calls TRBD1, which could not be checked here. TRBV21-1 is a pseudogene locus. This CDR3 has 15 residues.